This entry lists 15 T cell receptor beta chains sequenced from one sample in a study of blood T cell repertoires in COVID-19 (dated by TCRdb to the early 2020s). The library was generated by the immunoSEQ multiplex PCR assay. Not all clones reach the TCRdb copy of this immuneACCESS table, which keeps in-frame sequences only. Checked studies attribute under half of the gap to unresolved V genes and leave the rest unexplained. The sample table records 150,000 to 200,000 clones; around 84% of these occur just once. The top ten constitute roughly 5.4% of the sample. Input material: peripheral blood. All receptors derive from a woman between 45 and 60 years old with COVID-19, enrolled during active disease.

J is TRBJ2-7 and V is TRBV15; the match to TRBD1 covers 7 bases. The CDR3 loop spans 15 amino acids. CDR1 is LNHNV, CDR2 YYDKDF, per germline (reference sequence). Unmatched junction bases numbered 4, after V lost 1 base and J lost 1 base. The CDR3: CATSRGTGESYEQYF. The CDR3 DNA reads as TGTGCCACCAGCAGAGGCACAGGGGAATCCTACGAGCAGTACTTC.

The chain has TRBV10-3 and TRBJ1-6, with D possibly TRBD1 on 6 matching bases. The CDR3 has 16 residues. From germline, CDR1 is ENHRY and CDR2 SYGVKD. Trimming left V 2 bases short and J 9 bases short, with 17 bases between. Here the CDR3 reads CAISEAYRERGSPLHF. DNA for the CDR3: TGTGCCATCAGTGAGGCCTACAGGGAGAGGGGTTCACCCCTCCACTTT.

This sequence joins TRBV19 and TRBJ2-1; TRBD1 matches at 12 bases. V lost 5 bases to trimming and J lost 4 bases; unmatched junction nucleotides: 12. Germline CDR1 and CDR2: LNHDA and SQIVND (reference sequence). This CDR3 is built from 18 residues. In nucleotides, the CDR3 is TGTGCCAGTAGTGCCGGGACAGGGGGCCCCCTGGGTTACAATGAGCAGTTCTTC. Translating gives CASSAGTGGPLGYNEQFF.

The chain carries TRBV18 and TRBJ1-1; weak D call: TRBD1 (5 bases). The length of the CDR3 is 16 residues. Germline CDR1 is KGHSH and CDR2 is LQKENI. V lost 3 bases and J 0 bases, leaving 14 bases between the germline ends. CDR3 loop: CASSPYTGLLNTEAFF. The DNA for the CDR3 is TGTGCCAGCTCACCCTATACAGGCCTTCTGAACACTGAAGCTTTCTTT.

This clone has just one count. The gene calls are TRBV30 and TRBJ1-5, with 10 bases aligning to TRBD1. V shed 0 bases and J 4 bases; nucleotides not matched to a gene: 6. Germline V lookup: CDR1 GTSNPN, CDR2 SVGIG (reference sequence). The CDR3 has 16 amino acids. The CDR3 sequence: CAWSVTGQGVNQPQHF. For the CDR3, the DNA is TGTGCCTGGAGTGTAACCGGACAGGGGGTGAATCAGCCCCAGCATTTT.

V and J are TRBV28 and TRBJ2-2; TRBD2 matches at 8 bases. Germline V gene data show CDR1 as MDHEN and CDR2 as SYDVKM. The CDR3 is made up of 14 amino acids. The junction had 9 bases not matched to a gene; V was cut back by 10 bases and J by 5 bases. The DNA for the CDR3 is TGTGCCACCCGGGGGGGGGCCTTTACCGGGGAGCTGTTTTTT. Amino acid sequence: CATRGGAFTGELFF. The full variable domain, rest sourced from reference TRBV28 and TRBJ2-2, is DVKVTQSSRYLVKRTGEKVFLECVQDMDHENMFWYRQDPGLGLRLIYFSYDVKMKEKGDIPEGYSVSREKKERFSLILESASTNQTSMYLCATRGGAFTGELFFGEGSRLTVL.

This chain joins TRBV10-3 and TRBJ1-1; TRBD1 agrees at 9 bases. This CDR3 comprises 15 residues. Germline CDR1 is ENHRY and CDR2 is SYGVKD. V shed 6 bases and J 1 base; nucleotides not matched to a gene: 6. The CDR3, as DNA: TGTGCCATCAGGGACAGGGGCCGTCCGAACACTGAAGCTTTCTTT. Its protein product is CAIRDRGRPNTEAFF.

This chain connects TRBV6-2 or TRBV6-3 to TRBJ1-6, with unresolved D. This CDR3 region has 12 residues. V lost 5 bases to trimming and J lost 17 bases, with 16 bases between them. In germline, CDR1 is MNHEY, CDR2 SVGEGT. This CDR3 is CASSAQWESIHF. CDR3 sequence (DNA): TGTGCCAGCAGTGCTCAGTGGGAGTCAATCCACTTT.

In its sample, this clone was seen once. The chain has TRBV30 and TRBJ1-4; D may be TRBD1 (6 bases). V lost 0 bases and J lost 2, with 10 bases in between. In germline, CDR1 is GTSNPN, CDR2 SVGIG (reference sequence). The CDR3 spans 15 residues. CDR3 sequence: CAWSVPQGTNEKLFF. Here the CDR3 DNA reads TGTGCCTGGAGTGTTCCCCAGGGGACTAATGAAAAACTGTTTTTT. The full variable domain, its missing parts supplied by reference TRBV30 and TRBJ1-4, is SQTIHQWPATLVQPVGSPLSLECTVEGTSNPNLYWYRQAAGRGLQLLFYSVGIGQISSEVPQNLSASRPQDRQFILSSKKLLLSDSGFYLCAWSVPQGTNEKLFFGSGTQLSVL.

The V and J genes are TRBV24-1 and TRBJ2-1; weak D call: TRBD1 (5 bases). Trimming took off 4 bases at V and 4 bases at J, with 10 bases between the two ends. The CDR3 has 14 residues. Germline values: CDR1 KGHDR, CDR2 SFDVKD. This chain's CDR3 is CATSEGPGYNEQFF. As DNA, the CDR3 is TGTGCCACCAGTGAGGGGCCTGGGTACAATGAGCAGTTCTTC.

The chain joins TRBV3-1 (or the pseudogene TRBV3-2) to TRBJ1-2; D is possibly TRBD1 (6 bases). The CDR3 consists of 15 residues. The ends were cut back, 1 base at V and 5 bases at J, with 14 bases in the middle. CDR1 and CDR2 (germline): LGHDT, YNNKEL (reference sequence). The CDR3 DNA is TGTGCCAGCAGCCAAGTAGGGGGGGGCGGGTATGGCTACACCTTC. Its translation: CASSQVGGGGYGYTF.

The V call is TRBV6-5, the J call TRBJ2-1; 11 bases fit TRBD2. J was trimmed by 15 bases and V by 8 bases; bases with no gene match: 12. The germline CDR1 and CDR2 sequences are MNHEY and SVGAGI. There are 13 residues in the CDR3. Written as DNA, the CDR3 is TGTGCCAGCCAGCAAACTTTAGCGGGGGGGCTGTTCTTC. Encoded protein: CASQQTLAGGLFF.

This chain links TRBV5-6 with TRBJ1-2; possibly TRBD1 for D (6 bases). Germline values: CDR1 SGHDT, CDR2 YYEEEE. V shed 3 bases and J shed 4 bases, with 13 bases lying between them. The CDR3 is 14 amino acids. CDR3 nucleotides: TGTGCCAGCAGCTCGCAGGGGCTATCCTATGGCTACACCTTC. Translation: CASSSQGLSYGYTF.

This chain joins TRBV3-1 (or the pseudogene TRBV3-2) and TRBJ1-3; D gene ambiguous. The V end was cut by 5 bases, the J end by 0 bases, with 11 bases between. This CDR3 has 15 residues. Germline CDR1 LGHDT, CDR2 YNNKEL (reference sequence). The CDR3 DNA reads TGTGCCAGCAGCACTCGAGGATTCTCTGGAAACACCATATATTTT. Translation gives CASSTRGFSGNTIYF.

Remarks on this clone: This sample includes further DNA sequences coding for the same CDR3. V and J are TRBV30 and TRBJ2-1; D uncertain. The V end lost 0 bases, the J end lost 0 bases, and 9 bases lay between the germline ends. CDR3 length equals 15 residues. Germline assignment: CDR1 GTSNPN and CDR2 SVGIG (reference sequence). As DNA, the CDR3 is TGTGCCTGGAGTGTAGGCGGTAGCTCCTACAATGAGCAGTTCTTC. Protein: CAWSVGGSSYNEQFF. Filled out from reference TRBV30 and TRBJ2-1, the complete variable domain reads SQTIHQWPATLVQPVGSPLSLECTVEGTSNPNLYWYRQAAGRGLQLLFYSVGIGQISSEVPQNLSASRPQDRQFILSSKKLLLSDSGFYLCAWSVGGSSYNEQFFGPGTRLTVL.